The 2 T cell receptor beta chains reported below all come from one sample, sequenced in a study of vaccination effects on CD4 cells after COVID-19. Upon completion of 10 days in culture, CD4+ T cells were isolated. PCR showed that the person got SARS-CoV-2 infection at some point between March and December 2020. Two doses of either BNT162b2 or mRNA-1273 were given to each participant. Their antigens are not known. TCRdb's table, derived via immunoSEQ multiplex PCR, lists solely in-frame clones and lacks some. The sample has roughly 30,000 clones, 75% seen once. The source material was CD4+ T cells from PBMCs cultured without peptide, sampled after COVID-19 vaccination. The receptors here all came from a human donor who had a prior SARS-CoV-2 infection.

This clone was counted only a few times. The chain carries TRBV5-4 and TRBJ1-1, with D unclear. The CDR3 length is 15 residues. Germline V gene data show CDR1 as SGHNT and CDR2 as YYREEE (reference sequence). V lost 5 bases and J lost 0, with 14 bases in between. CDR3 in DNA: TGTGCCAGCAGATCAGCATCAAAGCTGAACACTGAAGCTTTCTTT. Translated, it gives CASRSASKLNTEAFF. Variable domain in full (rest from reference TRBV5-4 and TRBJ1-1): ETGVTQSPTHLIKTRGQQVTLRCSSQSGHNTVSWYQQALGQGPQFIFQYYREEENGRGNFPPRFSGLQFPNYSSELNVNALELDDSALYLCASRSASKLNTEAFFGQGTRLTVV.

The V call is TRBV5-4, the J call TRBJ1-1; TRBD1 aligns across 9 bases. Germline V CDR1 and CDR2: SGHNT, YYREEE (reference sequence). After removal of 5 bases from V and 0 bases from J, the junction contained 8 bases not matched to a gene. CDR3 size: 16 residues. The CDR3 sequence is CASRGTGGSLNTEAFF. In DNA form, the CDR3 reads TGTGCCAGCAGGGGTACAGGGGGCTCGTTGAACACTGAAGCTTTCTTT.